The rows below give T cell receptor beta chains drawn from one sample of a study of vaccination effects on CD4 cells after COVID-19. Libraries were prepared by immunoSEQ multiplex PCR; TCRdb keeps only in-frame clonotypes and omits some of them. The sample records 25,000 to 35,000 clones, around 80% being singletons. No antigen is known for these receptors. Sequenced here: CD4+ T cells from PBMCs cultured with SARS-CoV-2 spike peptides, sampled before COVID-19 vaccination. Every receptor here comes from a human donor who received a COVID-19 vaccine. CDR3s include the opening cysteine and the closing phenylalanine or tryptophan. Fields, in order: CDR3 protein, CDR3 DNA, V gene, CDR3 length, J gene, D gene, clone size. D genes are given only for firm matches. Clone size is not always given. Where it is, it says once, few, many or a class for expanded clones.

CDR3 protein: CASSIAQGNGYTF
CDR3 DNA: TGTGCCAGTAGTATAGCACAGGGTAACGGCTACACCTTC
V gene: TRBV19
CDR3 length: 13
J gene: TRBJ1-2
D gene: -
clone size: few

CDR3 protein: CASRSSSYEQYF
CDR3 DNA: TGTGCCAGCAGGTCGAGCTCCTACGAGCAGTACTTC
V gene: TRBV28
CDR3 length: 12
J gene: TRBJ2-7
D gene: -
clone size: -

CDR3 protein: CASSYRGDQPQHF
CDR3 DNA: TGTGCCAGCAGCTACAGAGGGGATCAGCCCCAGCATTTT
V gene: TRBV7-2
CDR3 length: 13
J gene: TRBJ1-5
D gene: -
clone size: -

CDR3 protein: CASTGTGPRSPLHF
CDR3 DNA: TGTGCCAGCACCGGGACAGGCCCCCGGTCACCCCTCCACTTT
V gene: TRBV19
CDR3 length: 14
J gene: TRBJ1-6
D gene: TRBD1
clone size: once

CDR3 protein: CASSEGRGALTGYGYTF
CDR3 DNA: TGTGCCAGCAGTGAAGGAAGGGGGGCCCTAACTGGGTATGGCTACACCTTC
V gene: TRBV2
CDR3 length: 17
J gene: TRBJ1-2
D gene: -
clone size: -

CDR3 protein: CASSLRPSQEQYF
CDR3 DNA: TGTGCCAGCAGCCTAAGACCCAGCCAGGAGCAGTACTTC
V gene: TRBV11-3
CDR3 length: 13
J gene: TRBJ2-7
D gene: -
clone size: -

CDR3 protein: CASSPQGQGTLAKNIQYF
CDR3 DNA: TGTGCCAGCAGTCCCCAGGGACAGGGGACCTTAGCCAAAAACATTCAGTACTTC
V gene: TRBV27
CDR3 length: 18
J gene: TRBJ2-4
D gene: TRBD1
clone size: -

CDR3 protein: CASSDTGSGGELFF
CDR3 DNA: TGTGCCAGCAGTGATACAGGGTCGGGCGGGGAGCTGTTTTTT
V gene: TRBV27
CDR3 length: 14
J gene: TRBJ2-2
D gene: -
clone size: -

CDR3 protein: CASRTGGRGYGYTF
CDR3 DNA: TGTGCCAGCAGGACAGGGGGCAGGGGCTATGGCTACACCTTC
V gene: TRBV6-5
CDR3 length: 14
J gene: TRBJ1-2
D gene: TRBD1
clone size: -

CDR3 protein: CASSLGPQGGNTIYF
CDR3 DNA: TGTGCCAGCAGCTTGGGACCCCAAGGTGGAAACACCATATATTTT
V gene: TRBV11-2
CDR3 length: 15
J gene: TRBJ1-3
D gene: -
clone size: -

CDR3 protein: CASSQGLLNIQYF
CDR3 DNA: TGTGCCAGCAGTCAGGGACTGCTAAACATTCAGTACTTC
V gene: TRBV3-1/TRBV3-2
CDR3 length: 13
J gene: TRBJ2-4
D gene: -
clone size: -

CDR3 protein: CASSLMNTEAFF
CDR3 DNA: TGTGCCAGCAGCTTGATGAACACTGAAGCTTTCTTT
V gene: TRBV7-9
CDR3 length: 12
J gene: TRBJ1-1
D gene: -
clone size: -

CDR3 protein: CAWSVRGGIGQPQHF
CDR3 DNA: TGTGCCTGGAGTGTACGTGGAGGGATCGGTCAGCCCCAGCATTTT
V gene: TRBV30
CDR3 length: 15
J gene: TRBJ1-5
D gene: -
clone size: -

CDR3 protein: CASSPGLAGGPTSTDTQYF
CDR3 DNA: TGTGCCAGCTCACCCGGACTAGCGGGGGGGCCCACTAGCACAGATACGCAGTATTTT
V gene: TRBV18
CDR3 length: 19
J gene: TRBJ2-3
D gene: TRBD2
clone size: -

CDR3 protein: CASSYSGREVNYGYTF
CDR3 DNA: TGTGCCAGCAGTTACTCGGGCAGGGAGGTAAACTATGGCTACACCTTC
V gene: TRBV6-2/TRBV6-3
CDR3 length: 16
J gene: TRBJ1-2
D gene: -
clone size: -

CDR3 protein: CASSSTRTSTPYEQYF
CDR3 DNA: TGTGCCAGCAGCTCGACCCGGACTAGTACTCCCTACGAGCAGTACTTC
V gene: TRBV5-6
CDR3 length: 16
J gene: TRBJ2-7
D gene: TRBD2
clone size: -

CDR3 protein: CASSLAPRNIQYF
CDR3 DNA: TGTGCCAGCAGTTTAGCTCCGCGAAACATTCAGTACTTC
V gene: TRBV12-3/TRBV12-4
CDR3 length: 13
J gene: TRBJ2-4
D gene: -
clone size: -

CDR3 protein: CASSLGQGAEAFF
CDR3 DNA: TGTGCCAGCAGCTTAGGACAGGGGGCTGAAGCTTTCTTT
V gene: TRBV7-3
CDR3 length: 13
J gene: TRBJ1-1
D gene: TRBD1
clone size: -

CDR3 protein: CASSAPGINEQYF
CDR3 DNA: TGTGCCAGCAGTGCGCCAGGGATTAACGAGCAGTACTTC
V gene: TRBV2
CDR3 length: 13
J gene: TRBJ2-7
D gene: -
clone size: -

CDR3 protein: CASSADRSNQPQHF
CDR3 DNA: TGTGCCAGCAGTGCGGACAGAAGCAATCAGCCCCAGCATTTT
V gene: TRBV27
CDR3 length: 14
J gene: TRBJ1-5
D gene: -
clone size: few

CDR3 protein: CASSDGGGRETQYF
CDR3 DNA: TGTGCCAGCAGTGACGGCGGGGGGCGGGAGACCCAGTACTTC
V gene: TRBV6-1
CDR3 length: 14
J gene: TRBJ2-5
D gene: TRBD2
clone size: -

CDR3 protein: CASSYPGSNEKLFF
CDR3 DNA: TGTGCCAGCAGCTACCCGGGGAGTAATGAAAAACTGTTTTTT
V gene: TRBV3-1/TRBV3-2
CDR3 length: 14
J gene: TRBJ1-4
D gene: -
clone size: -

CDR3 protein: CASSRDRQSNTEAFF
CDR3 DNA: TGTGCCAGCAGTAGGGACAGGCAATCGAACACTGAAGCTTTCTTT
V gene: TRBV6-5
CDR3 length: 15
J gene: TRBJ1-1
D gene: TRBD1
clone size: -

CDR3 protein: CASSLGTVNYGYTF
CDR3 DNA: TGTGCCAGCAGCTTGGGGACAGTAAACTATGGCTACACCTTC
V gene: TRBV5-6
CDR3 length: 14
J gene: TRBJ1-2
D gene: -
clone size: -

CDR3 protein: CASRPFPAGRKETQYF
CDR3 DNA: TGTGCCAGCCGGCCGTTCCCAGCAGGGCGGAAAGAGACCCAGTACTTC
V gene: TRBV11-2
CDR3 length: 16
J gene: TRBJ2-5
D gene: -
clone size: -

CDR3 protein: CASRGLAGDSYNEQFF
CDR3 DNA: TGTGCCAGTAGGGGACTAGCGGGGGATTCCTACAATGAGCAGTTCTTC
V gene: TRBV19
CDR3 length: 16
J gene: TRBJ2-1
D gene: TRBD2
clone size: once

CDR3 protein: CASSLGQTGNGYTF
CDR3 DNA: TGCGCCAGCAGCTTGGGCCAGACAGGGAATGGCTACACCTTC
V gene: TRBV5-1
CDR3 length: 14
J gene: TRBJ1-2
D gene: TRBD1
clone size: few

CDR3 protein: CASHQAADTQYF
CDR3 DNA: TGTGCCAGCCACCAAGCGGCAGATACGCAGTATTTT
V gene: TRBV28
CDR3 length: 12
J gene: TRBJ2-3
D gene: -
clone size: few

CDR3 protein: CASSPTNSGGLETQYF
CDR3 DNA: TGTGCCAGCAGCCCGACCAATAGCGGGGGTCTGGAGACCCAGTACTTC
V gene: TRBV3-1/TRBV3-2
CDR3 length: 16
J gene: TRBJ2-5
D gene: TRBD2
clone size: -

CDR3 protein: CASSSSPTDTQYF
CDR3 DNA: TGCGCCAGCAGCTCTTCCCCCACAGATACGCAGTATTTT
V gene: TRBV5-1
CDR3 length: 13
J gene: TRBJ2-3
D gene: -
clone size: -

CDR3 protein: CATMGGAAYNSPLHF
CDR3 DNA: TGTGCCACCATGGGGGGGGCGGCCTATAATTCACCCCTCCACTTT
V gene: TRBV27
CDR3 length: 15
J gene: TRBJ1-6
D gene: -
clone size: -

CDR3 protein: CASSPGVTEAFF
CDR3 DNA: TGTGCCAGTAGTCCGGGGGTCACTGAAGCTTTCTTT
V gene: TRBV19
CDR3 length: 12
J gene: TRBJ1-1
D gene: -
clone size: -

CDR3 protein: CASNQGVSPLHF
CDR3 DNA: TGTGCCAGCAATCAGGGTGTGTCACCCCTCCACTTT
V gene: TRBV12-3/TRBV12-4
CDR3 length: 12
J gene: TRBJ1-6
D gene: -
clone size: -

CDR3 protein: CASSQGGTIEAFF
CDR3 DNA: TGCGCCAGCAGCCAAGGGGGGACGATTGAAGCTTTCTTT
V gene: TRBV4-1
CDR3 length: 13
J gene: TRBJ1-1
D gene: -
clone size: -

CDR3 protein: CASSLHPVPQHF
CDR3 DNA: TGTGCCAGCAGTTTGCATCCGGTGCCCCAGCATTTT
V gene: TRBV27
CDR3 length: 12
J gene: TRBJ1-5
D gene: -
clone size: -

CDR3 protein: CASSQGSVPTDTQYF
CDR3 DNA: TGTGCCAGCAGCCAAGGAAGCGTCCCCACAGATACGCAGTATTTT
V gene: TRBV3-1/TRBV3-2
CDR3 length: 15
J gene: TRBJ2-3
D gene: -
clone size: once

CDR3 protein: CASSSKRTGNTGELFF
CDR3 DNA: TGTGCCAGCAGCAGCAAGAGGACAGGAAACACCGGGGAGCTGTTTTTT
V gene: TRBV7-9
CDR3 length: 16
J gene: TRBJ2-2
D gene: TRBD1
clone size: -

CDR3 protein: CASSFTTSGSGETQYF
CDR3 DNA: TGTGCCAGCAGCTTTACCACTAGCGGGAGTGGGGAGACCCAGTACTTC
V gene: TRBV11-3
CDR3 length: 16
J gene: TRBJ2-5
D gene: TRBD2
clone size: once

CDR3 protein: CASGGSIETQYF
CDR3 DNA: TGTGCCAGCGGCGGGAGTATCGAGACCCAGTACTTC
V gene: TRBV3-1/TRBV3-2
CDR3 length: 12
J gene: TRBJ2-5
D gene: TRBD2
clone size: -

CDR3 protein: CASSLAQEAFF
CDR3 DNA: TGTGCCAGCAGTTTAGCACAAGAAGCTTTCTTT
V gene: TRBV12-3/TRBV12-4
CDR3 length: 11
J gene: TRBJ1-1
D gene: -
clone size: few

CDR3 protein: CASSRSGGTGGTQYF
CDR3 DNA: TGTGCCAGCAGTAGAAGTGGTGGGACAGGGGGGACCCAGTACTTC
V gene: TRBV27
CDR3 length: 15
J gene: TRBJ2-5
D gene: TRBD1
clone size: -

CDR3 protein: CASTQGAPGSNEKLFF
CDR3 DNA: TGCGCCAGCACTCAGGGGGCGCCGGGAAGTAATGAAAAACTGTTTTTT
V gene: TRBV5-1
CDR3 length: 16
J gene: TRBJ1-4
D gene: TRBD1
clone size: -

CDR3 protein: CAISAPASGNTIYF
CDR3 DNA: TGTGCCATCAGTGCCCCAGCCTCTGGAAACACCATATATTTT
V gene: TRBV10-3
CDR3 length: 14
J gene: TRBJ1-3
D gene: -
clone size: -

CDR3 protein: CASSRVRQPQHF
CDR3 DNA: TGTGCCAGCAGTAGGGTACGGCAGCCCCAGCATTTT
V gene: TRBV12-3/TRBV12-4
CDR3 length: 12
J gene: TRBJ1-5
D gene: -
clone size: -

CDR3 protein: CASSVGRDAGYTF
CDR3 DNA: TGTGCCAGCAGCGTAGGTAGGGATGCTGGCTACACCTTC
V gene: TRBV9
CDR3 length: 13
J gene: TRBJ1-2
D gene: -
clone size: -

CDR3 protein: CASSYGPGGWTEAFF
CDR3 DNA: TGTGCCAGCAGTTACGGACCGGGGGGTTGGACTGAAGCTTTCTTT
V gene: TRBV6-5
CDR3 length: 15
J gene: TRBJ1-1
D gene: -
clone size: once

CDR3 protein: CASSLYPPDSPTGNTIYF
CDR3 DNA: TGTGCCAGCAGCTTATACCCCCCAGATTCCCCTACGGGAAACACCATATATTTT
V gene: TRBV7-8
CDR3 length: 18
J gene: TRBJ1-3
D gene: -
clone size: -

CDR3 protein: CATGLGNIQYF
CDR3 DNA: TGTGCCACCGGGCTTGGAAACATTCAGTACTTC
V gene: TRBV24-1
CDR3 length: 11
J gene: TRBJ2-4
D gene: -
clone size: -

CDR3 protein: CASSQGQGSYNEQFF
CDR3 DNA: TGTGCCAGCAGCCAAGGACAGGGATCCTACAATGAGCAGTTCTTC
V gene: TRBV4-2
CDR3 length: 15
J gene: TRBJ2-1
D gene: TRBD1
clone size: -

CDR3 protein: CASSLSDGAYNEQFF
CDR3 DNA: TGTGCCAGCAGCTTAAGTGACGGGGCATACAATGAGCAGTTCTTC
V gene: TRBV11-2
CDR3 length: 15
J gene: TRBJ2-1
D gene: -
clone size: -

CDR3 protein: CASSLDLAGGYNEQFF
CDR3 DNA: TGTGCCAGCAGCTTGGACCTAGCGGGAGGCTACAATGAGCAGTTCTTC
V gene: TRBV5-4
CDR3 length: 16
J gene: TRBJ2-1
D gene: TRBD2
clone size: -

CDR3 protein: CASSLRSLSKGANVLTF
CDR3 DNA: TGTGCCAGCAGCTTACGGAGCCTTTCGAAAGGGGCCAACGTCCTGACTTTC
V gene: TRBV13
CDR3 length: 17
J gene: TRBJ2-6
D gene: -
clone size: -

CDR3 protein: CASSGTGDTEAFF
CDR3 DNA: TGTGCCAGCAGCGGGACGGGGGACACTGAAGCTTTCTTT
V gene: TRBV2
CDR3 length: 13
J gene: TRBJ1-1
D gene: -
clone size: -

CDR3 protein: CRGRDRVFNEQFF
CDR3 DNA: TGCAGGGGCCGGGACAGGGTTTTCAATGAGCAGTTCTTC
V gene: TRBV29-1
CDR3 length: 13
J gene: TRBJ2-1
D gene: TRBD1
clone size: -

CDR3 protein: CASSFSGGRYGYTF
CDR3 DNA: TGTGCCAGCAGTTTTAGCGGGGGCCGCTATGGCTACACCTTC
V gene: TRBV28
CDR3 length: 14
J gene: TRBJ1-2
D gene: -
clone size: -

CDR3 protein: CASRSTYEQYF
CDR3 DNA: TGTGCCAGCAGGTCGACCTACGAGCAGTACTTC
V gene: TRBV28
CDR3 length: 11
J gene: TRBJ2-7
D gene: -
clone size: -

CDR3 protein: CASSSLQVINTGELFF
CDR3 DNA: TGCGCCAGCAGCTCGTTACAGGTTATTAACACCGGGGAGCTGTTTTTT
V gene: TRBV5-1
CDR3 length: 16
J gene: TRBJ2-2
D gene: -
clone size: -